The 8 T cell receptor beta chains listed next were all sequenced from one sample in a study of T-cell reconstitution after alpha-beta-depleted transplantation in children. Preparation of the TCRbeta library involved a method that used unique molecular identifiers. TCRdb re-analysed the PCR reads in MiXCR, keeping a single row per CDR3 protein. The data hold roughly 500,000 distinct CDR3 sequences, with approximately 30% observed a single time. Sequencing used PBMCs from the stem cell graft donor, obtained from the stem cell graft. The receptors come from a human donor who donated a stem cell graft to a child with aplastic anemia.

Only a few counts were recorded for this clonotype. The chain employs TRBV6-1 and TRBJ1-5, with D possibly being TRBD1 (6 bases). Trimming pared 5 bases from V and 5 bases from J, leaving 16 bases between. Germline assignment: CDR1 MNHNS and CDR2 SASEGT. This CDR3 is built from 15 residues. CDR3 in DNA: TGTGCCAGCAGTACAAACCACAGGGTTGATCAGCCCCAGCATTTT. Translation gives CASSTNHRVDQPQHF.

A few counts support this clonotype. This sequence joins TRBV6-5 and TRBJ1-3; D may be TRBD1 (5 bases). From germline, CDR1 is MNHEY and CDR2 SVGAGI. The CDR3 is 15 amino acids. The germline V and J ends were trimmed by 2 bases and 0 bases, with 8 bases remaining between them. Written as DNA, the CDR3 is TGTGCCAGCAGTTACCAGGACACCTCTGGAAACACCATATATTTT. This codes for CASSYQDTSGNTIYF.

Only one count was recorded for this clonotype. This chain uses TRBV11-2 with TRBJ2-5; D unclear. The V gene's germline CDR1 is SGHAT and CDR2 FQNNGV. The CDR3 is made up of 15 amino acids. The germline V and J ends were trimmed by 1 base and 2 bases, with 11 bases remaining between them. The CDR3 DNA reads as TGTGCCAGCAGCTTAGTCCTAAACAAACAAGAGACCCAGTACTTC. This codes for CASSLVLNKQETQYF.

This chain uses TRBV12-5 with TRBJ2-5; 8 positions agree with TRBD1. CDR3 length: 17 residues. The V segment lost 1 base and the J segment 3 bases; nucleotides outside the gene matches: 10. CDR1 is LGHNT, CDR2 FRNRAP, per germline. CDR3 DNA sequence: TGTGCTAGTGGTTTGGACACTACCAGGGGGCGTGAAGAGACCCAGTACTTC. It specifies CASGLDTTRGREETQYF. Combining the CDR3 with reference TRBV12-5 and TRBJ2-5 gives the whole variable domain DARVTQTPRHKVTEMGQEVTMRCQPILGHNTVFWYRQTMMQGLELLAYFRNRAPLDDSGMPKDRFSAEMPDATLATLKIQPSEPRDSAVYFCASGLDTTRGREETQYFGPGTRLLVL.

Here the CDR3 DNA reads TGTGCCAGCAGCTTCTACCCCGCAGCTTCCTACGAGCAGTACGTC. Translation gives CASSFYPAASYEQYV. V usage is TRBV13 and J usage is TRBJ2-7; D remains unclear. Looked up from germline, CDR1 is PRHDT and CDR2 is FYEKMQ (reference sequence). The CDR3 consists of 15 residues. V lost 3 bases, J lost 1 base, and 13 bases lay in between.

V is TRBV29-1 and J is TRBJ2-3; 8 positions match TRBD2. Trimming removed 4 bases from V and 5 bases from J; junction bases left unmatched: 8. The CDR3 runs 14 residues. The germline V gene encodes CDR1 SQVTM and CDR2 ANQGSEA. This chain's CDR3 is CSVATGGPRDTQYF. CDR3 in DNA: TGCAGCGTTGCAACGGGAGGGCCGAGAGATACGCAGTATTTT.

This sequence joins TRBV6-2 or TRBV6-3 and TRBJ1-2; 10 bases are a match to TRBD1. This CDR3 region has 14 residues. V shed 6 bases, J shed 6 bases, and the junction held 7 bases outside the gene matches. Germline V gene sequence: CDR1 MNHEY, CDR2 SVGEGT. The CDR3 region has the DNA TGTGCCAGCAGGACAGGGGGCATGTCGGATGGCTACACCTTC. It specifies CASRTGGMSDGYTF.

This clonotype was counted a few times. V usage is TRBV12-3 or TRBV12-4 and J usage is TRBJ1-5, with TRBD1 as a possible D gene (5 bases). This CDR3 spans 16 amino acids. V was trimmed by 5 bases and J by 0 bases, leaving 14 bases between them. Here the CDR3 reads CASSAAGTISNQPQHF. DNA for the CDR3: TGTGCCAGCAGTGCAGCCGGGACGATTAGCAATCAGCCCCAGCATTTT.